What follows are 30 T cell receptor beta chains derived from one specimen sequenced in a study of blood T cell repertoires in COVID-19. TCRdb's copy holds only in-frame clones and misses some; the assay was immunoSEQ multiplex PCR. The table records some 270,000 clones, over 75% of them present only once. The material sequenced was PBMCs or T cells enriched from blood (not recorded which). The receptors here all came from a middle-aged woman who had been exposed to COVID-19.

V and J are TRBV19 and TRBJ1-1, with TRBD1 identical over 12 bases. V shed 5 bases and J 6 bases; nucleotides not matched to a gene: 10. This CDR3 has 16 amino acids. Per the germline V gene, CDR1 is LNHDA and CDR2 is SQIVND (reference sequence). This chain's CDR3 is CASSLRDRGQLAEAFF. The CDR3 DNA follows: TGTGCCAGTAGTCTGCGGGACAGGGGGCAATTGGCTGAAGCTTTCTTT.

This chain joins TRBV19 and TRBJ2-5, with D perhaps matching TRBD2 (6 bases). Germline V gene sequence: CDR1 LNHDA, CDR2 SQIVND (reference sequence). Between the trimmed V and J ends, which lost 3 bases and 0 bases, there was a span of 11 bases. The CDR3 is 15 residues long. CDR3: CASSIGGTYQETQYF. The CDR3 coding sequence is TGTGCCAGTAGTATTGGGGGGACGTACCAAGAGACCCAGTACTTC. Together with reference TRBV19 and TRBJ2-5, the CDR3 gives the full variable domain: DGGITQSPKYLFRKEGQNVTLSCEQNLNHDAMYWYRQDPGQGLRLIYYSQIVNDFQKGDIAEGYSVSREKKESFPLTVTSAQKNPTAFYLCASSIGGTYQETQYFGPGTRLLVL.

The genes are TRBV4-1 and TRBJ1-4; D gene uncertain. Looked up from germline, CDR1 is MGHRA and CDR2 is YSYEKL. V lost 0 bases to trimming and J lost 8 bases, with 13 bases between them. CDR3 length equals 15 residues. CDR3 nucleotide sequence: TGCGCCAGCAGCCAAGATTCCGGGAGGGAGGAAAAACTGTTTTTT. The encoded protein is CASSQDSGREEKLFF.

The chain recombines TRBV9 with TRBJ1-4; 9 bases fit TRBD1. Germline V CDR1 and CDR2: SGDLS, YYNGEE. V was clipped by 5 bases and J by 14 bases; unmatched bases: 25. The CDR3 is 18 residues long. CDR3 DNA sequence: TGTGCCAGCAGAGGGGACAGGGAAATCATGAGGGGGAAGCTTAGTCTGTTTTTT. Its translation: CASRGDREIMRGKLSLFF.

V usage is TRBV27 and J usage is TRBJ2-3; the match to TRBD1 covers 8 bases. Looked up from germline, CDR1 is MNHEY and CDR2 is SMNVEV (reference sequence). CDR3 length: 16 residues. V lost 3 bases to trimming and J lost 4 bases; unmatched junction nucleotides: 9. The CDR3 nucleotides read TGTGCCAGCAGTTTCCTCTCCCCAGGGGGCGCAGATACGCAGTATTTT. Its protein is CASSFLSPGGADTQYF.

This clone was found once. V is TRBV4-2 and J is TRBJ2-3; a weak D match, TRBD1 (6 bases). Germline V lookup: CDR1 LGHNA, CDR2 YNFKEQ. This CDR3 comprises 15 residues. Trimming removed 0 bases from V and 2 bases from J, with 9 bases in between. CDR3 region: CASSQDGGATDTQYF. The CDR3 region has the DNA TGTGCCAGCAGCCAAGATGGGGGCGCCACAGATACGCAGTATTTT.

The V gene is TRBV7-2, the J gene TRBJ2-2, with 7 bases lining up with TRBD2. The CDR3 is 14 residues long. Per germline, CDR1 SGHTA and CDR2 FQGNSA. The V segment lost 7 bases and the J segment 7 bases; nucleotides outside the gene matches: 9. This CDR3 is CASKPSGRDGELFF. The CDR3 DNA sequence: TGTGCCAGCAAGCCTAGCGGACGGGACGGGGAGCTGTTTTTT.

The chain's CDR3 is CASSSGVMGTSNEQFF. CDR3 in DNA: TGTGCCAGCTCAAGCGGGGTTATGGGGACCAGCAATGAGCAGTTCTTC. V is TRBV18 and J is TRBJ2-1; 7 bases agree with TRBD2. The J segment lost 6 bases and the V segment lost 5 bases, leaving 13 bases of the junction unmatched. The CDR3 covers 16 residues. Looked up from germline, CDR1 is KGHSH and CDR2 is LQKENI. Filled out from reference TRBV18 and TRBJ2-1, the complete variable domain reads NAGVMQNPRHLVRRRGQEARLRCSPMKGHSHVYWYRQLPEEGLKFMVYLQKENIIDESGMPKERFSAEFPKEGPSILRIQQVVRGDSAAYFCASSSGVMGTSNEQFFGPGTRLTVL.

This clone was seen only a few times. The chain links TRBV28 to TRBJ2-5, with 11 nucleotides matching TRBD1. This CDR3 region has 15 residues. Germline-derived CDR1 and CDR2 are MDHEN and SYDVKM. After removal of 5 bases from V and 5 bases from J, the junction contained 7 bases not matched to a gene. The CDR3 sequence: CASSTRTGGWETQYF. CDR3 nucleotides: TGTGCCAGCAGTACTAGGACAGGGGGCTGGGAGACCCAGTACTTC.

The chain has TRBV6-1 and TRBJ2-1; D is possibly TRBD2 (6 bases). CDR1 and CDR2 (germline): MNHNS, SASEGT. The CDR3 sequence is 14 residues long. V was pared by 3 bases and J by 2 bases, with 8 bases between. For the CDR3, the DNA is TGTGCCAGCAGTGAGCGGGGAACCTACAATGAGCAGTTCTTC. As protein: CASSERGTYNEQFF.

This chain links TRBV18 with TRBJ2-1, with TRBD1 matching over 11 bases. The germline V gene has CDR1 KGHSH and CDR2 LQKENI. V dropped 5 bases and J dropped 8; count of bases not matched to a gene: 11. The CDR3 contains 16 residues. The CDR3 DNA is TGTGCCAGCTCAGTGACTTTGGGACAGGGGGACGATGAGCAGTTCTTC. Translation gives CASSVTLGQGDDEQFF.

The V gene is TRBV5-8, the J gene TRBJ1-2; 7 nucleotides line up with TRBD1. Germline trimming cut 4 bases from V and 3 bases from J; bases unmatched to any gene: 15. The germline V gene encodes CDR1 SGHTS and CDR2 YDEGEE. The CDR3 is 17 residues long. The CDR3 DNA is TGTGCCAGCAGCATCCGGGTGGCGACAGGGATTCACTATGGCTACACCTTC. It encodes CASSIRVATGIHYGYTF.

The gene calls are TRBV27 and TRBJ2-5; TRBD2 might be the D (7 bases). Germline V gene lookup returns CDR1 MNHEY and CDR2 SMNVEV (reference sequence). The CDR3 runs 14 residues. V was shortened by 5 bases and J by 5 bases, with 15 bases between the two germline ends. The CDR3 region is CASSAGRGTETQYF. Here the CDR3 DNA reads TGTGCCAGCAGTGCTGGGAGGGGGACGGAGACCCAGTACTTC.

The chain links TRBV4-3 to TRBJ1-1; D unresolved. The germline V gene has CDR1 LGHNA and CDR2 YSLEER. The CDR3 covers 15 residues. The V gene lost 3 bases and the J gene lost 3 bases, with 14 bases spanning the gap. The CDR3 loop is CASSQLYRGDTEAFF. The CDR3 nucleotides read TGCGCCAGCAGCCAGCTATATCGCGGGGACACTGAAGCTTTCTTT.

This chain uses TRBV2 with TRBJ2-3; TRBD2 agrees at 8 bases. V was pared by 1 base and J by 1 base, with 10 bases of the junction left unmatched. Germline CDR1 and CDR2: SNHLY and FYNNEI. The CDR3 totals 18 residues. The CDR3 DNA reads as TGTGCCAGCAGTGAAGGGGAGCGGGAGAGGTGGGGCACAGATACGCAGTATTTT. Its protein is CASSEGERERWGTDTQYF.

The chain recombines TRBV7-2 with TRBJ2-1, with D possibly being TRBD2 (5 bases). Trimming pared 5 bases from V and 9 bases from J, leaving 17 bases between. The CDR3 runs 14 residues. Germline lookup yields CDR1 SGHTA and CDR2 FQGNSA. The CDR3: CASSTDRGSGEQFF. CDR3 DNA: TGTGCCAGCAGCACCGACCGGGGTTCCGGTGAGCAGTTCTTC.

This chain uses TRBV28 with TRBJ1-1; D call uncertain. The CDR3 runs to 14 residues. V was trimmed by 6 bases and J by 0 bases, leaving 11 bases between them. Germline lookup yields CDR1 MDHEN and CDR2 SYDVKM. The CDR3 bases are TGTGCCAGCAGAGCCAGGCCTCTGAACACTGAAGCTTTCTTT. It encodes CASRARPLNTEAFF.

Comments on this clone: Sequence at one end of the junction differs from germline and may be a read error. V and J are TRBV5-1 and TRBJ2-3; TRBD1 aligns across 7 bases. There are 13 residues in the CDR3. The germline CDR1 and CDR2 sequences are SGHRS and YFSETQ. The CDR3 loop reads CASSSGQTDTQYF. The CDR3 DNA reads TGTGCCAGCAGCTCGGGACAGACAGATACGCAGTATTTT.

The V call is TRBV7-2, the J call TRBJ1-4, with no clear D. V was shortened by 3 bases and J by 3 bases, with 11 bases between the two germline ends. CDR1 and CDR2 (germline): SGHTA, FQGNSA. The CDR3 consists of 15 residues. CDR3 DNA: TGTGCCAGCAGCTTGGGCGGGAACGCTAATGAAAAACTGTTTTTT. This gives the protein CASSLGGNANEKLFF.

CDR3 bases: TGTGCCAGCAGAGTAGCGGCTTCGTACAATGAGCAGTTCTTC. Encoded protein: CASRVAASYNEQFF. This rearrangement joins TRBV7-2 to TRBJ2-1; maybe TRBD2 (6 bases). This CDR3 spans 14 amino acids. Germline loops: CDR1 SGHTA, CDR2 FQGNSA. Trimming cost V 6 bases and J 4 bases, with 13 bases left between them. Full variable domain (outside the CDR3, taken from reference TRBV7-2 and TRBJ2-1): GAGVSQSPSNKVTEKGKDVELRCDPISGHTALYWYRQSLGQGLEFLIYFQGNSAPDKSGLPSDRFSAERTGGSVSTLTIQRTQQEDSAVYLCASRVAASYNEQFFGPGTRLTVL.

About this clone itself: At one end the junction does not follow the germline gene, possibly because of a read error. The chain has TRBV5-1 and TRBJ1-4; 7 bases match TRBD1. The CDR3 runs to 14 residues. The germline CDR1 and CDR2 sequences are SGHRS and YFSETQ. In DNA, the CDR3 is TGTGCCAGCAGCCGGGACAGCATTAATGAAAAACTGTTTTTT. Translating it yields CASSRDSINEKLFF.

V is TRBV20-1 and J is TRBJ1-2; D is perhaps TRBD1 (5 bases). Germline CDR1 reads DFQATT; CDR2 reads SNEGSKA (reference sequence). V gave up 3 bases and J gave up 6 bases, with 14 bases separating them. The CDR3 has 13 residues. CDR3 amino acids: CSASFTGDDGYTF. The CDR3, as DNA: TGCAGTGCTAGTTTCACGGGGGACGATGGCTACACCTTC.

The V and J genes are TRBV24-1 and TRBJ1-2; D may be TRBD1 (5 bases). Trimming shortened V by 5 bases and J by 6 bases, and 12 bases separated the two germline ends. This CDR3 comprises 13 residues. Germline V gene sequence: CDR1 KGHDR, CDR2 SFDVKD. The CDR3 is CATSGIRADGYTF. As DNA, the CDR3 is TGTGCCACCAGTGGGATCAGGGCTGATGGCTACACCTTC.

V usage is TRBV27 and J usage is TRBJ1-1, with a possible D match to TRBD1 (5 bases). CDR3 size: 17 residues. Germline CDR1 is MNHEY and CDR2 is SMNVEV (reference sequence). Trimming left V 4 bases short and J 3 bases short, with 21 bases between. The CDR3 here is CASSSIGEEGRDTEAFF. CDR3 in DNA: TGTGCCAGCAGTTCAATAGGGGAGGAGGGTAGGGACACTGAAGCTTTCTTT.

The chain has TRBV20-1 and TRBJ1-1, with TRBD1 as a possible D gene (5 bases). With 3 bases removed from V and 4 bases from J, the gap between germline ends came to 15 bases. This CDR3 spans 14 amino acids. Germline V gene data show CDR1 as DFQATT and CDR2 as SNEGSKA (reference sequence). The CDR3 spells CSASDPRVFTEAFF. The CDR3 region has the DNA TGCAGTGCTAGTGACCCCAGGGTGTTCACTGAAGCTTTCTTT.

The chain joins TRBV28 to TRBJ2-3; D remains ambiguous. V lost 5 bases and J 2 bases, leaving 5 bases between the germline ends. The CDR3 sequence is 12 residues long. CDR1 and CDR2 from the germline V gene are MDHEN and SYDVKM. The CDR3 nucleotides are TGTGCCAGCAGTCCCCACACAGATACGCAGTATTTT. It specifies CASSPHTDTQYF.

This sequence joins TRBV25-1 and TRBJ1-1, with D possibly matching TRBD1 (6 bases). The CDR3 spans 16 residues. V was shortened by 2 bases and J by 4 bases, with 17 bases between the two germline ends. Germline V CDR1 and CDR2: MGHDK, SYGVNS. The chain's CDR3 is CASSERAGVGGTEAFF. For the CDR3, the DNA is TGTGCCAGCAGTGAACGGGCAGGGGTCGGAGGCACTGAAGCTTTCTTT. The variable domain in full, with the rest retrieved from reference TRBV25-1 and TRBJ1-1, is EADIYQTPRYLVIGTGKKITLECSQTMGHDKMYWYQQDPGMELHLIHYSYGVNSTEKGDLSSESTVSRIRTEHFPLTLESARPSHTSQYLCASSERAGVGGTEAFFGQGTRLTVV.

The CDR3 bases are TGCGCCAGCAGTGAACGGACATCTCAGCCCCAGCATTTT. Amino acids: CASSERTSQPQHF. V and J are TRBV10-1 and TRBJ1-5; the D gene is possibly TRBD1 (5 bases). V was cut by 3 bases and J by 6 bases, with 9 bases left in between. This CDR3 has 13 amino acids. Germline values: CDR1 WNHNN, CDR2 SYGVQD (reference sequence).

The chain's CDR3 is CASSSWGQGFEAFF. Here the CDR3 DNA reads TGTGCCAGCAGCTCATGGGGACAGGGTTTTGAAGCTTTCTTT. The chain employs TRBV5-8 and TRBJ1-1; 9 nucleotides line up with TRBD1. The V gene's germline CDR1 is SGHTS and CDR2 YDEGEE. V shed 3 bases, J shed 7 bases, and the junction held 7 bases outside the gene matches. The CDR3 has 14 amino acids.

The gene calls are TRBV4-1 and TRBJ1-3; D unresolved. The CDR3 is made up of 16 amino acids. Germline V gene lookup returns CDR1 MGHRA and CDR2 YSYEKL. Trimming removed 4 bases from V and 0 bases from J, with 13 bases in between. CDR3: CASSLSDSRSGNTIYF. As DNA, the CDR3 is TGCGCCAGCAGCCTGTCGGACTCCCGCTCTGGAAACACCATATATTTT.